Listed here are 8 T cell receptor beta chains from one sample, sequenced in a study of control samples from healthy donors and cancer patients. Sequencing was performed with immunoSEQ multiplex PCR; in TCRdb, only in-frame clones are kept and a portion is missing. Counted here are about 190,000 clones, about 91% occurring once; the ten biggest clones make up about 2%. Sequencing input: blood. The receptor set was obtained from a man between 25 and 39 years old in good health.

V usage is TRBV4-1 and J usage is TRBJ1-1; 11 bases map to TRBD1. Germline V gene sequence: CDR1 MGHRA, CDR2 YSYEKL. The CDR3 runs to 18 residues. The junction had 13 bases not matched to a gene; V was cut back by 2 bases and J by 5 bases. DNA of the CDR3: TGCGCCAGCAGCCAAAGCGTCCTCGGACAGGGGGCAAGGACTGAAGCTTTCTTT. It yields the protein CASSQSVLGQGARTEAFF.

The chain recombines TRBV7-9 with TRBJ1-1; tentative D call: TRBD1 (5 bases). The V end lost 0 bases, the J end lost 5 bases, and 7 bases lay between the germline ends. Germline V CDR1 and CDR2: SEHNR, FQNEAQ (reference sequence). The CDR3 loop spans 13 amino acids. CDR3 DNA: TGTGCCAGCAGCTTAGCCCAGGGTACTGAAGCTTTCTTT. Its translation is CASSLAQGTEAFF.

CDR3 amino acids: CASSPRGTQETQYF. The CDR3 nucleotides are TGTGCCAGTAGCCCGAGGGGGACCCAAGAGACCCAGTACTTC. The V call is TRBV19, the J call TRBJ2-5; maybe TRBD1 (6 bases). The CDR3 is 14 residues long. The germline V and J ends were trimmed by 6 bases and 1 base, with 12 bases remaining between them. Germline CDR1 reads LNHDA; CDR2 reads SQIVND (reference sequence).

The J gene is TRBJ2-4, the V gene TRBV6-5; a possible D gene is TRBD2 (5 bases). This CDR3 has 15 amino acids. V lost 0 bases, J lost 1 base, and 7 bases lay in between. Germline V gene data show CDR1 as MNHEY and CDR2 as SVGAGI. CDR3: CASSYSRGAKNIQYF. The CDR3 DNA reads as TGTGCCAGCAGTTACTCGAGAGGGGCCAAAAACATTCAGTACTTC.

This CDR3 is CASSLGVSYEQYF. The DNA of the CDR3 is TGTGCCAGCAGCTTAGGAGTATCCTACGAGCAGTACTTC. This chain connects TRBV5-6 to TRBJ2-7; D remains ambiguous. The V and J ends lost 2 bases and 1 base respectively, with 7 bases between them. The germline CDR1 and CDR2 sequences are SGHDT and YYEEEE. This CDR3 is built from 13 residues.

This chain connects TRBV15 to TRBJ1-3; D is unclear. The CDR3 contains 16 residues. Germline-derived CDR1 and CDR2 are LNHNV and YYDKDF (reference sequence). V lost 1 base to trimming and J lost 0 bases, with 10 bases between them. The CDR3 DNA is TGTGCCACCAGCAGAGTGGCCGGGAGCTCTGGAAACACCATATATTTT. Amino acid sequence: CATSRVAGSSGNTIYF.

This sequence joins TRBV18 and TRBJ2-7; TRBD2 is a possible D gene (6 bases). The V end was cut by 2 bases, the J end by 6 bases, with 11 bases between. Germline CDR1 and CDR2: KGHSH and LQKENI. This CDR3 has 13 residues. The CDR3 DNA reads TGTGCCAGCTCACCAGTCACCGGGAGCGAGCAGTACTTC. Its translation: CASSPVTGSEQYF.

V and J are TRBV24-1 and TRBJ2-1, with 8 bases matching TRBD2. The V segment lost 3 bases and the J segment 2 bases; nucleotides outside the gene matches: 5. CDR3 length: 16 amino acids. The germline CDR1 and CDR2 sequences are KGHDR and SFDVKD. CDR3 sequence: CATSDNRGGTYNEQFF. The CDR3 DNA sequence: TGTGCCACCAGTGATAACCGGGGGGGTACCTACAATGAGCAGTTCTTC.